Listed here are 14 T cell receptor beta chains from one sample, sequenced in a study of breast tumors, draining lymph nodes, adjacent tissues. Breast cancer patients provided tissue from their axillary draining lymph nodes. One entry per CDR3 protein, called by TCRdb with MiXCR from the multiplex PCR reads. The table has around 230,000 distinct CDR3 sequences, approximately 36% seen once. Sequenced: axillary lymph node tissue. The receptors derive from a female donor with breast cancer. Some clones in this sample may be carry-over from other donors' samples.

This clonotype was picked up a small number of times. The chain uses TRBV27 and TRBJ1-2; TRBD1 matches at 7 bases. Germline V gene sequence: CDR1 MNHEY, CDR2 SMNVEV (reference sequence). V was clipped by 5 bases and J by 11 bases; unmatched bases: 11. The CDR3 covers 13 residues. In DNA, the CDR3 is TGTGCCAGCAGTGAGAGGACAGGTCTTTGGTACACCTTC. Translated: CASSERTGLWYTF.

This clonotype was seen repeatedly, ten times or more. Written as DNA, the CDR3 is TGTGCCACCAGTGGACTAGCGGGAGTCTCGGGCCATGAGCAGTTCTTC. Translation gives CATSGLAGVSGHEQFF. This chain joins TRBV24-1 and TRBJ2-1; 12 bases align to TRBD2. Trimming cost V 5 bases and J 8 bases; bases outside gene matches: 9. Per germline, CDR1 KGHDR and CDR2 SFDVKD. This CDR3 has 16 residues.

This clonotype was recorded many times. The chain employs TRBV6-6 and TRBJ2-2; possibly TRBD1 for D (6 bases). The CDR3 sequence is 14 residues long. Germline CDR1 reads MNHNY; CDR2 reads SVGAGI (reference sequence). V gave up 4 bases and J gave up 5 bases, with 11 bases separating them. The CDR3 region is CASSSSGATGELFF. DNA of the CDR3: TGTGCCAGCAGTTCCTCAGGGGCTACCGGGGAGCTGTTTTTT.

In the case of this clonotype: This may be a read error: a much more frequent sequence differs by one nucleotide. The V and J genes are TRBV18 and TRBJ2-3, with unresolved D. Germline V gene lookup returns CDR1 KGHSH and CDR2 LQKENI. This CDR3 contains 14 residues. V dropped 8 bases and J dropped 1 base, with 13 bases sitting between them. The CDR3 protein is CASAPRLCTDTQYF. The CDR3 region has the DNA TGTGCCAGCGCCCCTCGACTGTGCACAGATACGCAGTATTTT.

The CDR3 bases are TGTGCTAGTGGTTCCGGGGCCAACGTCCTGACTTTC. Translating it yields CASGSGANVLTF. The rearrangement links TRBV12-5 to TRBJ2-6; D not certain. Per germline, CDR1 LGHNT and CDR2 FRNRAP. V gave up 4 bases and J gave up 4 bases, with 2 bases separating them. The CDR3 loop spans 12 amino acids.

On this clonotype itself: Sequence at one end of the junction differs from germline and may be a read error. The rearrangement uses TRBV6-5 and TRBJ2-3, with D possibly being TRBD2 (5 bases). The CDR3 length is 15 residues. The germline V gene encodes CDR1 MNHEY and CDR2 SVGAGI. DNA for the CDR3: TGTGCCAGCAGTCACTCGCGCCCGGGAACAGATACGCAGTATTTT. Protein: CASSHSRPGTDTQYF.

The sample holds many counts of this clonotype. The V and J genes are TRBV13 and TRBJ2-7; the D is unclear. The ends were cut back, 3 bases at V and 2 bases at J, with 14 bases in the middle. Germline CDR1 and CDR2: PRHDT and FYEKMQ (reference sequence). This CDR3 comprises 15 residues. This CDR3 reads CASSFSGQQTYEQYF. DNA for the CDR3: TGTGCCAGCAGCTTTAGTGGCCAGCAGACCTACGAGCAGTACTTC.

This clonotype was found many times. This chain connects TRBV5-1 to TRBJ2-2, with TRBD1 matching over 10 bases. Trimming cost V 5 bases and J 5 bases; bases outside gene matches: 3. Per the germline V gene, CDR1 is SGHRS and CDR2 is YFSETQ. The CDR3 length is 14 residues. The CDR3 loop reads CASRRDRGTGELFF. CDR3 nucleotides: TGCGCCAGCAGGCGGGACAGGGGAACCGGGGAGCTGTTTTTT.

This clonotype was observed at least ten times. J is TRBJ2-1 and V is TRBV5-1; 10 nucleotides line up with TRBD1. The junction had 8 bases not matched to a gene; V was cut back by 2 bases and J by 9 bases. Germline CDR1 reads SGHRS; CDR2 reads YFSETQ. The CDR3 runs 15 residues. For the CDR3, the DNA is TGCGCCAGCAGCTTCCGACAGGGGGCACGGGCTGAGCAGTTCTTC. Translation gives CASSFRQGARAEQFF.

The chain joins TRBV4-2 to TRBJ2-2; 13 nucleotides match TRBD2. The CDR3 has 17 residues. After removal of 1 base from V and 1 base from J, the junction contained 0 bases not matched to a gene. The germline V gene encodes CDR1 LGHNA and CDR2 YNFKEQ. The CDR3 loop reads CASSQGTSGGNTGELFF. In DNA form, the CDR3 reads TGTGCCAGCAGCCAAGGGACTAGCGGGGGGAACACCGGGGAGCTGTTTTTT.

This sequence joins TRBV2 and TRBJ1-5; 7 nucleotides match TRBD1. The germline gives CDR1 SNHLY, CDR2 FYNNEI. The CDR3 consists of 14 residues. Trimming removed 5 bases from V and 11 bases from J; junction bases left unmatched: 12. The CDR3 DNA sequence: TGTGCCAGCAGTAAGGGACAGATCCAAGAGACCCAGCATTTT. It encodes CASSKGQIQETQHF.

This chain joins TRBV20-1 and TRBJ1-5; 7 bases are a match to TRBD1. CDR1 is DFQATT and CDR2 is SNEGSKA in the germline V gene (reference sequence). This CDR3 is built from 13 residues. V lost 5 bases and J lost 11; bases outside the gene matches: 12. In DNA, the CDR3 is TGCAGTGCTGAGGGACAGCGACAAGAGACCCAGCATTTT. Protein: CSAEGQRQETQHF.

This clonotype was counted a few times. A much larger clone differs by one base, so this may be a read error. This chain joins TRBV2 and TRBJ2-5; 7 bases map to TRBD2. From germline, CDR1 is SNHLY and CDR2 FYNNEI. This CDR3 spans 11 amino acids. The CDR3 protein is CAGSGEETQYF. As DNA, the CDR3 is TGTGCCGGCAGCGGGGAAGAGACCCAGTACTTC.

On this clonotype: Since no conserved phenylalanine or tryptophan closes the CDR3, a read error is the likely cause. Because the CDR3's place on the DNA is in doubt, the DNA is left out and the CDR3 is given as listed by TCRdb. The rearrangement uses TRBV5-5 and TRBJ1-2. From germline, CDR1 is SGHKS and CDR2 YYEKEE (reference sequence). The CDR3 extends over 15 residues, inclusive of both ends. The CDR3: CASSLDPVGLPASTI.